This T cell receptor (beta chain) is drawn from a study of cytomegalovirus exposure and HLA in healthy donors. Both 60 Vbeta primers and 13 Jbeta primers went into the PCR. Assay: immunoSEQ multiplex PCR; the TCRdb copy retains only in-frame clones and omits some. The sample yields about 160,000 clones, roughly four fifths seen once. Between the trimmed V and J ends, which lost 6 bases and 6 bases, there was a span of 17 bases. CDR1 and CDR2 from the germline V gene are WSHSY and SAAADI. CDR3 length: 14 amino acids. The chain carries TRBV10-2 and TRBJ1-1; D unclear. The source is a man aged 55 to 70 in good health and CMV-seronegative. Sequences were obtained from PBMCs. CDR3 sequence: CASRDETSYAEAFF. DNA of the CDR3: TGCGCCAGCAGAGACGAGACAAGTTACGCTGAAGCTTTCTTT.